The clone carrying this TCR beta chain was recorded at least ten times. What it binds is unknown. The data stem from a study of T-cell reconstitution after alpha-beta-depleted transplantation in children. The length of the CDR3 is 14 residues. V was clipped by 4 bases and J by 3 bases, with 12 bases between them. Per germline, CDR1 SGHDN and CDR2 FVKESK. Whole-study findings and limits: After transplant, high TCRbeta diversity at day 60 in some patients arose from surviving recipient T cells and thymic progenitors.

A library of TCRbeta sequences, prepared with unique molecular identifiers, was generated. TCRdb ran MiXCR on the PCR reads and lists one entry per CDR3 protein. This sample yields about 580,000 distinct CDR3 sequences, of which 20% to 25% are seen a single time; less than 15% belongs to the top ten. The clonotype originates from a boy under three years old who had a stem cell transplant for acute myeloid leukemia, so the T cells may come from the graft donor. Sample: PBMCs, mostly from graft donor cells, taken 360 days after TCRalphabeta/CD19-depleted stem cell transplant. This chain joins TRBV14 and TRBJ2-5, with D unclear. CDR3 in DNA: TGTGCCAGCAGCCCCCTGGACGGCGAAGAGACCCAGTACTTC. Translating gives CASSPLDGEETQYF.